The 21 T cell receptor beta chains below were found in one sample sequenced in a study of cytotoxic CD8 clonotypes in ibrutinib-treated CLL. Sequenced by immunoSEQ multiplex PCR; TCRdb stores in-frame clones only, minus some. The sample yields approximately 9,000 clones, under 85% seen once. Sequencing used PBMCs, obtained before ibrutinib treatment. The source is a human donor with chronic lymphocytic leukemia.

This clone was seen a handful of times. The chain has TRBV7-8 and TRBJ1-2; D remains ambiguous. The CDR3 is 16 amino acids. The V end was cut by 1 base, the J end by 0 bases, with 12 bases between. In germline, CDR1 is SGHVS, CDR2 FQNEAQ. CDR3: CASSLVGDSANYGYTF. The CDR3 DNA reads TGTGCCAGCAGCTTAGTAGGAGACTCAGCTAACTATGGCTACACCTTC.

V and J are TRBV2 and TRBJ2-7; tentative D call: TRBD1 (5 bases). V lost 4 bases to trimming and J lost 2 bases, with 9 bases between them. The CDR3 spans 13 residues. Germline CDR1 SNHLY, CDR2 FYNNEI. The CDR3 spells CASSGRETYEQYF. The CDR3 nucleotides are TGTGCCAGCAGTGGCAGGGAAACCTACGAGCAGTACTTC.

This rearrangement joins TRBV14 to TRBJ2-7, with 9 bases aligning to TRBD1. After removal of 1 base from V and 2 bases from J, the junction contained 6 bases not matched to a gene. There are 16 residues in the CDR3. Germline values: CDR1 SGHDN, CDR2 FVKESK. This CDR3 reads CASSQGGDREAYEQYF. CDR3 DNA sequence: TGTGCCAGCAGCCAAGGGGGGGACAGGGAAGCCTACGAGCAGTACTTC.

The rearrangement links TRBV5-1 to TRBJ2-5, with 11 nucleotides matching TRBD2. The CDR3 length is 15 residues. The V and J ends lost 3 bases and 2 bases, in that order; junction bases with no gene match: 3. Germline V gene lookup returns CDR1 SGHRS and CDR2 YFSETQ. CDR3: CASSSLAGVQETQYF. CDR3 DNA: TGCGCCAGCAGCTCACTAGCGGGAGTACAAGAGACCCAGTACTTC.

This clone was picked up a small number of times. The V and J genes are TRBV2 and TRBJ2-1; 9 bases align to TRBD2. CDR3 length: 13 amino acids. The V gene's germline CDR1 is SNHLY and CDR2 FYNNEI. V lost 11 bases, J lost 9 bases, and 11 bases stayed unmatched. The CDR3 here is CAWAGGRSTEQFF. The CDR3 DNA sequence: TGTGCCTGGGCGGGGGGGCGTTCCACTGAGCAGTTCTTC.

V usage is TRBV18 and J usage is TRBJ1-1, with D tentatively TRBD1 (5 bases). The CDR3 sequence is 15 residues long. The ends were cut back, 2 bases at V and 0 bases at J, with 10 bases in the middle. Germline CDR1 is KGHSH and CDR2 is LQKENI. CDR3 nucleotide sequence: TGTGCCAGCTCACCAATCGGGGCCCTGAACACTGAAGCTTTCTTT. Protein product: CASSPIGALNTEAFF.

The chain is built from TRBV21-1 and TRBJ1-3; the table's D call of TRBD1 was not tested on the DNA. TRBV21-1 is a pseudogene locus. The CDR3 spans 16 residues. CDR3 sequence: CASSGSKDSSGNTIYF. CDR3 nucleotide sequence: TGTGCCAGCAGCGGGTCAAAGGACAGCTCTGGAAACACCATATATTTT.

The CDR3 loop is CASSPDPDTEAFF. The CDR3 DNA is TGTGCCAGCTCACCGGACCCAGACACTGAAGCTTTCTTT. This sequence joins TRBV18 and TRBJ1-1; D call uncertain. CDR3 length: 13 amino acids. Germline values: CDR1 KGHSH, CDR2 LQKENI. Trimming took off 3 bases at V and 3 bases at J, with 8 bases between the two ends.

This clone appeared a few times. The DNA of the CDR3 is TGTGCCAGCAGTGGAAGGGGAGGGTTAACCGGGGAGCTGTTTTTT. Translating gives CASSGRGGLTGELFF. The chain joins TRBV6-1 to TRBJ2-2; 7 bases fit TRBD2. The CDR3 covers 15 residues. The germline CDR1 and CDR2 sequences are MNHNS and SASEGT. The V and J ends lost 4 bases and 5 bases, in that order; junction bases with no gene match: 7.

The chain carries TRBV7-9 and TRBJ2-2; D is undetermined. Germline V gives CDR1 SEHNR, CDR2 FQNEAQ (reference sequence). This CDR3 spans 13 amino acids. The V end was cut by 2 bases, the J end by 5 bases, with 6 bases between. CDR3 sequence: CASSLLDTGELFF. In nucleotides, the CDR3 is TGTGCCAGCAGCTTATTGGATACCGGGGAGCTGTTTTTT.

The chain carries TRBV5-1 and TRBJ2-1; D remains ambiguous. V was trimmed by 0 bases and J by 7 bases, leaving 8 bases between them. The CDR3 totals 13 residues. Germline CDR1 and CDR2: SGHRS and YFSETQ. The CDR3 sequence: CASSLDAVNEQFF. For the CDR3, the DNA is TGCGCCAGCAGCTTGGATGCCGTAAATGAGCAGTTCTTC.

The V gene is TRBV2, the J gene TRBJ2-3; 10 nucleotides match TRBD1. Unmatched junction bases numbered 5, after V lost 7 bases and J lost 1 base. CDR1 and CDR2 from the germline V gene are SNHLY and FYNNEI. This CDR3 contains 15 residues. The CDR3 reads CASKGQGTRTDTQYF. CDR3 bases: TGTGCCAGCAAGGGACAGGGGACTCGCACAGATACGCAGTATTTT.

The CDR3, as DNA: TGCAGCGTCGCTGGGAGAGGGAAGACCGGGGAGCTGTTTTTT. Amino acids: CSVAGRGKTGELFF. V and J are TRBV29-1 and TRBJ2-2; possibly TRBD2 for D (5 bases). V was trimmed by 6 bases and J by 5 bases, leaving 16 bases between them. The germline V gene has CDR1 SQVTM and CDR2 ANQGSEA. There are 14 residues in the CDR3.

This clone was seen only once. The chain recombines TRBV28 with TRBJ1-4; weak D call: TRBD1 (6 bases). The V end was cut by 9 bases, the J end by 0 bases, with 17 bases between. Germline loops: CDR1 MDHEN, CDR2 SYDVKM. This CDR3 has 16 amino acids. CDR3 bases: TGTGCCAGTCAGGGGACCCGAGTTACAACTAATGAAAAACTGTTTTTT. It specifies CASQGTRVTTNEKLFF.

This rearrangement joins TRBV6-6 to TRBJ1-4, with D unresolved. V lost 2 bases and J 5 bases, leaving 12 bases between the germline ends. The CDR3 is 15 residues long. Germline CDR1 reads MNHNY; CDR2 reads SVGAGI (reference sequence). CDR3 in amino acids: CASSYPAGSNEKLFF. The CDR3 region has the DNA TGTGCCAGCAGTTACCCCGCCGGCAGCAATGAAAAACTGTTTTTT.

The chain carries TRBV11-2 and TRBJ2-7; a possible D gene is TRBD1 (5 bases). There are 14 residues in the CDR3. V dropped 0 bases and J dropped 2 bases, with 8 bases sitting between them. Germline lookup yields CDR1 SGHAT and CDR2 FQNNGV. The CDR3 loop is CASSLDVGPYEQYF. CDR3 DNA sequence: TGTGCCAGCAGCTTAGACGTGGGGCCCTACGAGCAGTACTTC. Filled out from reference TRBV11-2 and TRBJ2-7, the complete variable domain reads EAGVAQSPRYKIIEKRQSVAFWCNPISGHATLYWYQQILGQGPKLLIQFQNNGVVDDSQLPKDRFSAERLKGVDSTLKIQPAKLEDSAVYLCASSLDVGPYEQYFGPGTRLTVT.

The chain combines TRBV11-2 with TRBJ2-2, with D unclear. Germline CDR1 is SGHAT and CDR2 is FQNNGV. V lost 5 bases to trimming and J lost 9 bases, with 7 bases between them. The CDR3 is 11 residues long. The CDR3 reads CASSPFRELFF. DNA of the CDR3: TGTGCCAGCAGCCCCTTCCGGGAGCTGTTTTTT. Variable domain in full (rest from reference TRBV11-2 and TRBJ2-2): EAGVAQSPRYKIIEKRQSVAFWCNPISGHATLYWYQQILGQGPKLLIQFQNNGVVDDSQLPKDRFSAERLKGVDSTLKIQPAKLEDSAVYLCASSPFRELFFGEGSRLTVL.

The chain recombines TRBV25-1 with TRBJ2-1, with D possibly TRBD1 on 5 matching bases. This CDR3 region has 12 residues. V lost 5 bases and J lost 6, with 8 bases in between. CDR1 is MGHDK, CDR2 SYGVNS, per germline. The CDR3 coding sequence is TGTGCCAGCAGTAGGGGAAGCAATGAGCAGTTCTTC. This encodes CASSRGSNEQFF.

The V and J genes are TRBV7-9 and TRBJ2-7; 9 bases align to TRBD1. There are 14 residues in the CDR3. Germline CDR1 reads SEHNR; CDR2 reads FQNEAQ (reference sequence). The trim removed 6 bases at V and 4 bases at J, leaving 7 bases unmatched. CDR3 amino acids: CASSLTGGVYEQYF. CDR3 DNA: TGTGCCAGCAGTTTGACAGGGGGGGTTTACGAGCAGTACTTC.

The rearrangement links TRBV29-1 to TRBJ1-2, with D tentatively TRBD1 (6 bases). Germline CDR1 is SQVTM and CDR2 is ANQGSEA. There are 14 residues in the CDR3. The germline V and J ends were trimmed by 6 bases and 4 bases, with 18 bases remaining between them. The CDR3 DNA follows: TGCAGCGTACTAACTCAGGGGCCGCTCTATGGCTACACCTTC. Translated: CSVLTQGPLYGYTF.

V gene TRBV28 combines with J gene TRBJ2-2, with unresolved D. Germline values: CDR1 MDHEN, CDR2 SYDVKM. The CDR3 spans 11 residues. V lost 6 bases and J lost 4, with 3 bases in between. The CDR3 here is CASSLTGELFF. As DNA, the CDR3 is TGTGCCAGCAGCCTCACCGGGGAGCTGTTTTTT.